A selection of T cell receptor beta chains follows, all from one sample in a study of blood T cells in healthy people across ages. Each CDR3 protein gets one entry after TCRdb re-called the 5' RACE reads with MiXCR. Here the sample spans 1 million to 1.2 million distinct CDR3 sequences, roughly two fifths being singletons. Sequencing input: blood. These receptors were taken from a man aged 18-30 years in good health. Each CDR3 is given with its conserved first and last residue. The D gene is left open where the match is weak. Clone size is shown for a subset of rows, as once, few, many or a class of expanded clone.

>TRBV20-1|TRBJ2-4|15|few|TRBD1
TGCAGTGCTAGAGTCGAACAGGGGTTGAGAAACATTCAGTACTTC
CSARVEQGLRNIQYF
>TRBV12-3/TRBV12-4|TRBJ2-1|15|NA|NA
TGTGCCAGCGCCATGGGGGGGGCGGTTTACAATGAGCAGTTCTTC
CASAMGGAVYNEQFF
>TRBV4-3|TRBJ1-6|19|NA|NA
TGCGCCAGCAGCCAAGCCGGGGGTTCTATCGGCTCCTATAATTCACCCCTCCACTTT
CASSQAGGSIGSYNSPLHF
>TRBV12-3/TRBV12-4|TRBJ2-7|14|NA|NA
TGTGCCAGCAGTTTAAGGGGGGAGGGATACGAGCAGTACTTC
CASSLRGEGYEQYF
>TRBV20-1|TRBJ1-2|12|NA|NA
TGCACAATCAGGGAAGTCAGCAGTGGCTACACCTTC
CTIREVSSGYTF
>TRBV28|TRBJ1-5|13|NA|TRBD1
TGTGCCGGCCGGACAGGGAACAATCAGCCCCAGCATTTT
CAGRTGNNQPQHF
>TRBV7-6|TRBJ1-4|16|once|NA
TGTGCCAGCAGCTTAGTCAGCGAGGCAACTAATGAAAAACTGTTTTTT
CASSLVSEATNEKLFF
>TRBV11-1|TRBJ2-1|18|few|TRBD2
TGTGCCAGCAGCTTAGGGATATCGTTACTAGCGGGGGACAATGAGCAGTTCTTC
CASSLGISLLAGDNEQFF
>TRBV7-9|TRBJ2-3|15|few|NA
TGTGCCAGCAGTCGAGACCGGTTATACACAGATACGCAGTATTTT
CASSRDRLYTDTQYF
>TRBV5-1|TRBJ2-5|16|NA|TRBD2
TGCGCCAGCAGCTTGGGGGGACTAGCGGGGGAGTATGAGCAGTACTTC
CASSLGGLAGEYEQYF
>TRBV29-1|TRBJ2-1|16|few|NA
TGCAGCGTTGAAGTCATAGGAATTGCCACCCGCGGTGAGCAGTTCTTC
CSVEVIGIATRGEQFF
>TRBV10-2|TRBJ1-1|12|NA|NA
TGCGCCAGCAGTGAGCCAGGAGGGAAAGCTTTCTTT
CASSEPGGKAFF
>TRBV6-2/TRBV6-3|TRBJ2-3|13|NA|NA
TGTGCCAGCAGTGCCCAATCTAGGGATACGCAGTATTTT
CASSAQSRDTQYF
>TRBV20-1|TRBJ2-3|16|NA|TRBD2
TGCAGTGCTAGAGATTCCACGGGGGGGCAAGGAGATACGCAGTATTTT
CSARDSTGGQGDTQYF
>TRBV4-3|TRBJ1-2|14|NA|TRBD1
TGCGCCAGCAGCCAACCTGGACAGGCAAATGGCTACACCTTC
CASSQPGQANGYTF
>TRBV21-1|TRBJ1-4|14|NA|NA
TGTGCCAGATCAACCTGGGCGCGGGGGGAAAAACTGTTTTTT
CARSTWARGEKLFF
>TRBV15|TRBJ1-4|14|NA|NA
TGTGCCACCAGCAGAGGACCAGGGGATGAAAAACTGTTTTTT
CATSRGPGDEKLFF
>TRBV3-1|TRBJ2-4|17|NA|NA
TGTGCCAGCAGCCCTCGTAGCGGAGATCTAGCCAAAAACATTCAGTACTTC
CASSPRSGDLAKNIQYF
>TRBV20-1|TRBJ2-5|14|NA|TRBD1
TGCAGTGCTAGAGTTTCAGGGGGCTGGGAGACCCAGTACTTC
CSARVSGGWETQYF
>TRBV27|TRBJ1-5|15|NA|TRBD1
TGTGCCAGCAGCTCTGGACAGGTTAGCAATCAGCCCCAGCATTTT
CASSSGQVSNQPQHF
>TRBV5-1|TRBJ1-5|16|few|NA
TGCGCCAGCATCCGCCCCAGGACACCTACCGGGGGTCCCCAGCATTTT
CASIRPRTPTGGPQHF
>TRBV6-2/TRBV6-3|TRBJ1-1|13|few|NA
TGTGCCAGCCTACAGGGCAAGAACACTGAAGCTTTCTTT
CASLQGKNTEAFF
>TRBV5-1|TRBJ1-2|15|NA|NA
TGCGCCAGCAGCCCGTCCGGGGGAGCTAACTATGGCTGCACCTTC
CASSPSGGANYGCTF
>TRBV16|TRBJ1-2|12|NA|NA
TGTGCCAGCAGCCCTCCAAGGGGTGGCTACACCTTC
CASSPPRGGYTF
>TRBV14|TRBJ2-3|15|NA|NA
TGTGCCAGCAGCCAAGACGCCCAGTTCACAGATACGCAGTATTTT
CASSQDAQFTDTQYF
>TRBV5-6|TRBJ1-2|14|NA|NA
TGTGCCAGCAGCTTAAAGGACAAGGCTTTAGGCTACACCTTC
CASSLKDKALGYTF
>TRBV25-1|TRBJ1-2|13|NA|TRBD1
TGTGCCAGCCGTACAGGGGGCACCTTTGGCTACACCTTC
CASRTGGTFGYTF
>TRBV7-9|TRBJ1-1|14|few|NA
TGTGCCAGCGACAGAACCATCGTTTGGCCTGAAGCTTTCTTT
CASDRTIVWPEAFF
>TRBV12-3/TRBV12-4|TRBJ1-1|15|NA|TRBD1
TGTGCCAGCAGGAAAGACAGGGGCCCGAACACTGAAGCTTTCTTT
CASRKDRGPNTEAFF
>TRBV20-1|TRBJ1-4|15|many|NA
TGCAGTGCTAGACCCGACGAGGCCCCGGGTGAAAAACTGTTTTTT
CSARPDEAPGEKLFF
>TRBV6-6|TRBJ1-4|16|NA|TRBD1
TGTGCCAGCAGGAACGAACGACAGGGAGTTAATGAAAAACTGTTTTTT
CASRNERQGVNEKLFF
>TRBV4-2|TRBJ2-3|16|NA|TRBD2
TGTGCCAGCAGCCAAGAACTAGCGGGGGGCACAGATACGCAGTATTTT
CASSQELAGGTDTQYF
>TRBV12-3/TRBV12-4|TRBJ1-2|14|NA|NA
TGTGCCAGCAGTTTACAAGGGACACTCTATGGCTACACCTTC
CASSLQGTLYGYTF
>TRBV2|TRBJ2-1|12|NA|NA
TGTGCCAGCAGTGAAGATTTGGATGAGCAGTTCTTC
CASSEDLDEQFF
>TRBV6-1|TRBJ1-5|16|few|NA
TGTGCCAGCAGTGAATGGGGCAGGGGTAGCAATCAGCCCCAGCATTTT
CASSEWGRGSNQPQHF
>TRBV7-2|TRBJ1-5|13|NA|TRBD1
TGTGCCAGCAGCTTAGACAGGGACAGGCCCCAGCATTTT
CASSLDRDRPQHF
>TRBV4-3|TRBJ2-3|17|NA|NA
TGCGCCAGCAGCCAAGATCGGCCGGGGCGCGGCGCAGATACGCAGTATTTT
CASSQDRPGRGADTQYF